A single sample gave rise to the 18 T cell receptor beta chains below, sequenced in a study of CD8+ T cells in alopecia areata (dated by TCRdb to the late 2010s). Library construction relied on the immunoSEQ multiplex PCR assay. For TCR sequencing, RNA was extracted from every sample and reverse transcribed into cDNA to serve as template. The clones in this table, taken by TCRdb from immuneACCESS, are in-frame only. Not every clone is retained; where verified, under half of the shortfall comes from an unresolved V gene, and the cause of the rest is unknown. This sample holds approximately 190,000 clones; roughly 60% were observed only once. The ten biggest clones cover 5.5% to 6% of the sample. The time point label of this sample denotes: about 5 months on oral tofacitinib. In the paper's terms, the treatment or condition label means: oral pan-JAK inhibitor, 5-10 mg twice daily. The sequencing here drew on CD4+ T cells sorted from blood, taken at week 24, from a patient treated with tofacitinib. The receptor set was obtained from a human donor with alopecia areata.

This clone was seen more than once but under ten times. The rearrangement joins TRBV29-1 to TRBJ1-1; 7 bases match TRBD1. CDR1 is SQVTM and CDR2 is ANQGSEA in the germline V gene. Trimming took 7 bases from V and 7 from J; bases not matched to a gene: 9. The CDR3 consists of 12 residues. The CDR3 loop is CSAYRGQNEAFF. The CDR3 DNA sequence: TGCAGCGCCTACAGGGGCCAAAATGAAGCTTTCTTT.

The CDR3 bases are TGTGCCAGCAGCAGACAGAGTCTGGGCGAGCAGTACTTC. Its translation is CASSRQSLGEQYF. This chain joins TRBV13 and TRBJ2-7; D possibly corresponds to TRBD1 (5 bases). CDR1 PRHDT and CDR2 FYEKMQ come from the germline V gene (reference sequence). The CDR3 contains 13 residues. V lost 5 bases and J lost 6, with 14 bases in between.

This clone was recorded once. The chain combines TRBV30 with TRBJ1-4, with TRBD1 as a possible D gene (5 bases). Trimming took 2 bases from V and 8 from J, leaving 9 bases between them. Germline V CDR1 and CDR2: GTSNPN, SVGIG (reference sequence). CDR3 length: 12 amino acids. In DNA form, the CDR3 reads TGTGCCTGGAGTAGGGACCTCGAAAAACTGTTTTTT. It encodes CAWSRDLEKLFF.

The CDR3 sequence: CSAKDPNEQFF. The CDR3 coding sequence is TGCAGTGCTAAAGACCCCAATGAGCAGTTCTTC. The V call is TRBV20-1, the J call TRBJ2-1; D remains unclear. V lost 4 bases to trimming and J lost 6 bases, with 7 bases between them. CDR1 is DFQATT and CDR2 is SNEGSKA in the germline V gene (reference sequence). This CDR3 region has 11 residues.

Note on this clone: This could be a read error, since a much larger clone is one nucleotide away. The identical CDR3 is also encoded by other nucleotide sequences in the sample. The chain carries TRBV5-6 and TRBJ2-5, with D hard to call. Germline V lookup: CDR1 SGHDT, CDR2 YYEEEE. This CDR3 region has 11 residues. Trimming cost V 2 bases and J 3 bases, with 2 bases left between them. The CDR3 here is CASSFKETQYF. CDR3 DNA sequence: TGTGCCAGCAGCTTTAAAGAGACCCAGTACTTC.

The genes are TRBV7-2 and TRBJ1-1; 7 positions agree with TRBD1. With 4 bases clipped from V and 5 bases from J, the junction kept 7 bases outside the gene matches. The CDR3 extends over 14 amino acids. Germline-derived CDR1 and CDR2 are SGHTA and FQGNSA. DNA of the CDR3: TGTGCCAGCAGCTCCTCAGGGGGTACGACTGAAGCTTTCTTT. Encoded protein: CASSSSGGTTEAFF.

This clone came up once. The chain employs TRBV13 and TRBJ2-1, with D maybe TRBD1 (6 bases). With 0 bases removed from V and 3 bases from J, the gap between germline ends came to 21 bases. The CDR3 length is 19 residues. CDR1 PRHDT and CDR2 FYEKMQ come from the germline V gene (reference sequence). CDR3 sequence reads: CASSLGPGVYRANYNEQFF. The CDR3 DNA sequence: TGTGCCAGCAGCTTAGGCCCAGGGGTCTACCGAGCGAACTACAATGAGCAGTTCTTC.

This clone was picked up one time. This sample also contains other DNA sequences that code for the same CDR3. This sequence joins TRBV25-1 and TRBJ1-2; D perhaps matches TRBD1 (6 bases). Germline loops: CDR1 MGHDK, CDR2 SYGVNS. The CDR3 has 14 amino acids. With 3 bases removed from V and 4 bases from J, the gap between germline ends came to 12 bases. The CDR3 sequence is CASSDSGQVYGYTF. The CDR3 DNA follows: TGTGCCAGCAGTGATTCGGGACAAGTCTATGGCTACACCTTC.

This clone was picked up a small number of times. The CDR3: CAISQLSYEQYF. The CDR3 DNA follows: TGTGCCATCAGTCAATTGAGCTACGAGCAGTACTTC. J is TRBJ2-7 and V is TRBV10-3; D gene unclear. Trimming cost V 5 bases and J 3 bases, with 8 bases left between them. The CDR3 totals 12 residues. Germline CDR1 is ENHRY and CDR2 is SYGVKD.

This clone was seen a few times. CDR3 protein: CASSETGDSIQYF. The CDR3 nucleotides are TGCGCCAGCAGCGAAACAGGGGATAGCATTCAGTACTTC. The gene calls are TRBV4-1 and TRBJ2-4, with 7 positions matching TRBD1. Germline values: CDR1 MGHRA, CDR2 YSYEKL. The CDR3 totals 13 residues. The V segment lost 5 bases and the J segment 9 bases; nucleotides outside the gene matches: 7.

A note on this clone: Other DNA sequences of this sample code for an identical CDR3. The V and J genes are TRBV5-4 and TRBJ2-5, with D maybe TRBD2 (6 bases). Trimming left V 2 bases short and J 5 bases short, with 10 bases between. This CDR3 is 13 amino acids long. Germline V gene sequence: CDR1 SGHNT, CDR2 YYREEE (reference sequence). The CDR3 DNA follows: TGTGCCAGCAGCTTACGCGGGGATGAGACCCAGTACTTC. This translates into CASSLRGDETQYF.

The CDR3 DNA is TGTGCCAGCAGTTCAACCGGGACTAGCGGTTCCTACGAGCAGTACTTC. Its translation is CASSSTGTSGSYEQYF. The chain uses TRBV28 and TRBJ2-7; 11 bases match TRBD2. Germline assignment: CDR1 MDHEN and CDR2 SYDVKM. CDR3 length: 16 residues. Trimming at V came to 4 bases and at J to 1 base, leaving 6 bases not matched to a gene.

The V call is TRBV4-3, the J call TRBJ2-3; D is undetermined. This CDR3 contains 13 residues. V lost 6 bases and J 2 bases, leaving 9 bases between the germline ends. Germline V CDR1 and CDR2: LGHNA, YSLEER. CDR3 in DNA: TGCGCCAGCAGTGTTGGGATCACAGATACGCAGTATTTT. It codes for CASSVGITDTQYF.

This clone was picked up one time. In the same sample, other DNA sequences code for this CDR3. This chain connects TRBV20-1 to TRBJ2-3; D unclear. Germline CDR1 reads DFQATT; CDR2 reads SNEGSKA (reference sequence). Trimming cost V 6 bases and J 4 bases, with 8 bases left between them. This CDR3 contains 11 residues. In DNA, the CDR3 is TGCAGTGCGGGGATATCAGATACGCAGTATTTT. This sequence encodes CSAGISDTQYF.

This clone showed up just a few times. This chain connects TRBV19 to TRBJ1-2; D ambiguous. This CDR3 has 11 residues. The ends were cut back, 4 bases at V and 4 bases at J, with 4 bases in the middle. The germline gives CDR1 LNHDA, CDR2 SQIVND (reference sequence). The CDR3: CASSTSYGYTF. CDR3 coding DNA: TGTGCCAGTAGTACCTCCTATGGCTACACCTTC.

V gene TRBV29-1 combines with J gene TRBJ2-1; TRBD2 matches 7 bases. The CDR3 length is 13 residues. CDR1 SQVTM and CDR2 ANQGSEA come from the germline V gene. Germline trimming cut 1 base from V and 5 bases from J; bases unmatched to any gene: 2. CDR3 sequence reads: CSVEASGDNEQFF. The CDR3 DNA follows: TGCAGCGTTGAAGCCAGCGGGGACAATGAGCAGTTCTTC.

Comments on this clone: The sample carries other DNA sequences with the same CDR3. V gene TRBV2 combines with J gene TRBJ2-5; D remains ambiguous. There are 11 residues in the CDR3. From germline, CDR1 is SNHLY and CDR2 FYNNEI. Between the trimmed V and J ends, which lost 4 bases and 5 bases, there was a span of 5 bases. The CDR3 protein is CASSVSETQYF. In nucleotides, the CDR3 is TGTGCCAGCAGTGTTTCGGAGACCCAGTACTTC.

This chain links TRBV30 with TRBJ1-3, with D perhaps TRBD1 (5 bases). Germline lookup yields CDR1 GTSNPN and CDR2 SVGIG (reference sequence). The germline V and J ends were trimmed by 0 bases and 2 bases, with 8 bases remaining between them. CDR3 length: 14 amino acids. CDR3 bases: TGTGCCTGGAGTGTGGCAGGGACTGGAAACACCATATATTTT. The encoded protein is CAWSVAGTGNTIYF.